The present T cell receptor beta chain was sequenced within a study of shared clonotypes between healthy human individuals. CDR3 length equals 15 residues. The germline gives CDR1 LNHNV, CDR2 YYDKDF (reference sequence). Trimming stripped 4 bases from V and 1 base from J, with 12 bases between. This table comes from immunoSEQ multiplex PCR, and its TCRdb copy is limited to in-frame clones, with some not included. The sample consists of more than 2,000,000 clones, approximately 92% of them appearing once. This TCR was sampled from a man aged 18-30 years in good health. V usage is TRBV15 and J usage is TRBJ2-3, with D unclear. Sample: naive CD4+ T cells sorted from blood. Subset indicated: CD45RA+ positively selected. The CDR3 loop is CATSTAQTGTDTQYF. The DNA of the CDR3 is TGTGCCACCAGCACAGCGCAAACCGGCACAGATACGCAGTATTTT.